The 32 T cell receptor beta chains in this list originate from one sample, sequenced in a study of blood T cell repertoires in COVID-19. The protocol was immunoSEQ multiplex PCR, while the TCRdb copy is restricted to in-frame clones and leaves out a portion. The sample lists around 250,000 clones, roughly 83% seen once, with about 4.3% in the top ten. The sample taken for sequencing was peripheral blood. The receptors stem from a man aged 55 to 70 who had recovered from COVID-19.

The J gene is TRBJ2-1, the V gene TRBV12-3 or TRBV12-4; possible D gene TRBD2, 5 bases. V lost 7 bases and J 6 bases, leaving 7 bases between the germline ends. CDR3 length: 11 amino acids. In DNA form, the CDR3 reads TGTGCCAGCACTCGGGGCAATGAGCAGTTCTTC. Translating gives CASTRGNEQFF.

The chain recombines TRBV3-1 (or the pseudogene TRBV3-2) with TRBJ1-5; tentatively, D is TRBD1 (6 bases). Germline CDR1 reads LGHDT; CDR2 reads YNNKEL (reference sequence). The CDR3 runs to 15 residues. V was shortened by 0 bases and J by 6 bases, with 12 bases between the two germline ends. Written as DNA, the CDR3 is TGTGCCAGCAGCCAAGATTTTACAGGGAGTCAGCCCCAGCATTTT. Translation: CASSQDFTGSQPQHF.

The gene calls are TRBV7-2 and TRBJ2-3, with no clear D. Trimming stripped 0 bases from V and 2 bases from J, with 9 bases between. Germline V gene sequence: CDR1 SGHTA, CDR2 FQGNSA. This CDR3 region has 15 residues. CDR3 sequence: CASSLAARFTDTQYF. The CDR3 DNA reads TGTGCCAGCAGCTTAGCGGCCAGGTTCACAGATACGCAGTATTTT.

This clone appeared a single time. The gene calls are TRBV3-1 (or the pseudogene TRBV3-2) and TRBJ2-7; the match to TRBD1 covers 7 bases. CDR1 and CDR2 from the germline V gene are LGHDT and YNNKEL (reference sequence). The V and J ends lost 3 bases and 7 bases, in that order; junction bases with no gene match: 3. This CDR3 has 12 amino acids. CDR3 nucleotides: TGTGCCAGCAGCCAGTCGACAGGGGAGCAGTACTTC. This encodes CASSQSTGEQYF.

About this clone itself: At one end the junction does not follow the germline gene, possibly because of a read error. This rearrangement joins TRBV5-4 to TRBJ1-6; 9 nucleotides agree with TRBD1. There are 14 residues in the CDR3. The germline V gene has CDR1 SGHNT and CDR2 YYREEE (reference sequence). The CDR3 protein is CTSSLDRGNSPLHF. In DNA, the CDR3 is TGTACCAGCAGCTTGGACAGGGGCAATTCACCCCTCCACTTT.

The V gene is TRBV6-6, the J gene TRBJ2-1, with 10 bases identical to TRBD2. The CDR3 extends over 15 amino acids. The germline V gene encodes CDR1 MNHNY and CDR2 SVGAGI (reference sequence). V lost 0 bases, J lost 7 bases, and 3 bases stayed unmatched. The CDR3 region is CASSYSASGSNEQFF. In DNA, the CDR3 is TGTGCCAGCAGTTACTCCGCTAGCGGGAGTAATGAGCAGTTCTTC.

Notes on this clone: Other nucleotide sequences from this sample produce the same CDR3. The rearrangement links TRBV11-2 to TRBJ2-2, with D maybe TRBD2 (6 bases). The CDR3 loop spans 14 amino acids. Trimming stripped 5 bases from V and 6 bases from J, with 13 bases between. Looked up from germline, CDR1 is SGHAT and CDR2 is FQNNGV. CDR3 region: CASSTMAGSGELFF. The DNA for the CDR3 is TGTGCCAGCAGCACTATGGCGGGGTCCGGGGAGCTGTTTTTT.

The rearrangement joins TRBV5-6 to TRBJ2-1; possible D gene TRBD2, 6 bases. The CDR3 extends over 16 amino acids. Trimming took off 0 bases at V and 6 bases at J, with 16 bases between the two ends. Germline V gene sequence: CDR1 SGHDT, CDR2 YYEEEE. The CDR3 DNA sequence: TGTGCCAGCAGCTTGGTCGGGGGAGCCAACGGCAATGAGCAGTTCTTC. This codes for CASSLVGGANGNEQFF.

CDR3 coding DNA: TGTGCCATCGCCGAGACAGGGAGCACCGGGGAGCTGTTTTTT. Amino acids: CAIAETGSTGELFF. This chain connects TRBV24-1 to TRBJ2-2; 7 bases align to TRBD1. Trimming took 11 bases from V and 4 from J; bases not matched to a gene: 9. The V gene's germline CDR1 is KGHDR and CDR2 SFDVKD. CDR3 length equals 14 residues.

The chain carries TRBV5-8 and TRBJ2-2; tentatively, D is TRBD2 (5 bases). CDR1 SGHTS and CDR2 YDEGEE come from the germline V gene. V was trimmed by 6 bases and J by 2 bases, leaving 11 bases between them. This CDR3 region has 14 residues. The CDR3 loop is CASNPGSNTGELFF. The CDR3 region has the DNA TGTGCCAGCAACCCGGGAAGCAACACCGGGGAGCTGTTTTTT.

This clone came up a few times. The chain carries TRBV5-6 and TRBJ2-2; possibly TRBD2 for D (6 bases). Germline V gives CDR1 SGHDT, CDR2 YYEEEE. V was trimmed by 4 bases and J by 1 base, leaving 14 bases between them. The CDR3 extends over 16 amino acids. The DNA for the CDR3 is TGTGCCAGCAGCGGCCCCAGGCGGGGGAACACCGGGGAGCTGTTTTTT. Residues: CASSGPRRGNTGELFF.

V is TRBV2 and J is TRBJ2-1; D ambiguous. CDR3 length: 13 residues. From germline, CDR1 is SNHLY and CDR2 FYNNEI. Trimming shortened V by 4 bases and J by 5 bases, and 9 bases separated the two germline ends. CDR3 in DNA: TGTGCCAGCAGTGCGGAGCTCGACAATGAGCAGTTCTTC. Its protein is CASSAELDNEQFF.

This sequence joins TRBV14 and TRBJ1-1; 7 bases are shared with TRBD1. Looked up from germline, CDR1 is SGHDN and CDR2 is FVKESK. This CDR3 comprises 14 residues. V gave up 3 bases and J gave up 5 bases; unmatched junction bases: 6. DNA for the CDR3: TGTGCCAGCAGCCATTCACAGGGGAGGACTGAAGCTTTCTTT. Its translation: CASSHSQGRTEAFF.

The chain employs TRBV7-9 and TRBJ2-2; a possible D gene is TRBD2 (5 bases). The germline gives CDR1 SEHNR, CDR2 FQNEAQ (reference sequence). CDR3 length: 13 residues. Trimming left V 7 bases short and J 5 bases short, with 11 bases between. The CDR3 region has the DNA TGTGCCAGCACTCACCTAGCTACCGGGGAGCTGTTTTTT. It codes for CASTHLATGELFF.

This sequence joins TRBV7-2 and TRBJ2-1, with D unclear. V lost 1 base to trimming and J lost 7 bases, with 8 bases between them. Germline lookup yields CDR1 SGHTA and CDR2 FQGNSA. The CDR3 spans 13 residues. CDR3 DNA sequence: TGTGCCAGCAGCTTAGAGCGTCTAAATGAGCAGTTCTTC. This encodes CASSLERLNEQFF. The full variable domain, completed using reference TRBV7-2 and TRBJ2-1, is GAGVSQSPSNKVTEKGKDVELRCDPISGHTALYWYRQSLGQGLEFLIYFQGNSAPDKSGLPSDRFSAERTGGSVSTLTIQRTQQEDSAVYLCASSLERLNEQFFGPGTRLTVL.

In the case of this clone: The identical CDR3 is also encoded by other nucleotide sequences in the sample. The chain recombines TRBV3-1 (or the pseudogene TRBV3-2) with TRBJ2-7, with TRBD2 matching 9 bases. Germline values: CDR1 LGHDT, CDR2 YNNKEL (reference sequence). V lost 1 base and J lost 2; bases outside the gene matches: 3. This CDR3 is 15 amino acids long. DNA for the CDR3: TGTGCCAGCAGCCAAGCGGCGGGAGGGCCCTACGAGCAGTACTTC. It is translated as CASSQAAGGPYEQYF.

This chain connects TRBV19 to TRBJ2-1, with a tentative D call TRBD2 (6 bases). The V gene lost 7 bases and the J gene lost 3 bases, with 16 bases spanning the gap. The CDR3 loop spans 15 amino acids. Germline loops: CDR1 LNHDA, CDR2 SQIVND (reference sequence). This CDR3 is CASTTHGGIYNEQFF. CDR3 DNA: TGTGCCAGTACCACCCATGGCGGGATCTACAATGAGCAGTTCTTC.

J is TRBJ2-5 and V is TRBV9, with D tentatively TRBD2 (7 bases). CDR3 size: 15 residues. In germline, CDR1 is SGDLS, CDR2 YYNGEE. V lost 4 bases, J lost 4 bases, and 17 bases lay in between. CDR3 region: CASSLGGGGGETQYF. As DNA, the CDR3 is TGTGCCAGCAGCCTAGGGGGGGGCGGAGGAGAGACCCAGTACTTC.

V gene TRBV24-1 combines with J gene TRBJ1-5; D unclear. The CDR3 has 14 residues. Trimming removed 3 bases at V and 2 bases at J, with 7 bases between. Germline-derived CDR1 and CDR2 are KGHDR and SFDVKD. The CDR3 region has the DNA TGTGCCACCAGTGATAGGGAGGGCAATCAGCCCCAGCATTTT. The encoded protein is CATSDREGNQPQHF.

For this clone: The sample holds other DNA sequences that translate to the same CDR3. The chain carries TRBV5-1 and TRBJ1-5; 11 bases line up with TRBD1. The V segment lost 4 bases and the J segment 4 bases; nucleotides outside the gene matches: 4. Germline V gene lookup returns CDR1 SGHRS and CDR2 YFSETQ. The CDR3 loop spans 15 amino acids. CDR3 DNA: TGCGCCAGCAGCCTTGGGACAGGGGGGAATCAGCCCCAGCATTTT. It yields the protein CASSLGTGGNQPQHF.

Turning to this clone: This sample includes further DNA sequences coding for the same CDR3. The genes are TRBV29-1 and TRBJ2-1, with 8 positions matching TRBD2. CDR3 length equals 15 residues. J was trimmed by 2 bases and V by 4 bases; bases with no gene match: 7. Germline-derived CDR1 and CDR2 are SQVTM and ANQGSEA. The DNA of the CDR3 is TGCAGCGTTGCCCCGGGAGGGGGGACCTACAATGAGCAGTTCTTC. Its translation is CSVAPGGGTYNEQFF.

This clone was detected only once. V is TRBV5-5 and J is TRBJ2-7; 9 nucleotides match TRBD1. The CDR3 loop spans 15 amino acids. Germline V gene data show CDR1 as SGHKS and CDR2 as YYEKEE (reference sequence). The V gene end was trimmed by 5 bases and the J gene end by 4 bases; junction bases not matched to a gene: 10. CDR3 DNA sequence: TGTGCCAGCAGTTCGCCGGGACAGGGTGTATACGAGCAGTACTTC. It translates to CASSSPGQGVYEQYF.

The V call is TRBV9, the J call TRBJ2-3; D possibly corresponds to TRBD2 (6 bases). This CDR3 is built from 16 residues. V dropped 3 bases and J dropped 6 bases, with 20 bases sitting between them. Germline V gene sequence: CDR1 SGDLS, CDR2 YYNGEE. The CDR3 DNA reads TGTGCCAGCAGCGCAGATGCCCGGGGGAAGTGGGATACGCAGTATTTT. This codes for CASSADARGKWDTQYF.

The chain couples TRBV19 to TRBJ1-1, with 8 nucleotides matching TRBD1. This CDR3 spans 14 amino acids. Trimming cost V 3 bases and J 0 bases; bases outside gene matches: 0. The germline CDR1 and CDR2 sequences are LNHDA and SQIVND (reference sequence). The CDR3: CASSMTGVNTEAFF. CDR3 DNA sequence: TGTGCCAGTAGTATGACAGGGGTGAACACTGAAGCTTTCTTT.

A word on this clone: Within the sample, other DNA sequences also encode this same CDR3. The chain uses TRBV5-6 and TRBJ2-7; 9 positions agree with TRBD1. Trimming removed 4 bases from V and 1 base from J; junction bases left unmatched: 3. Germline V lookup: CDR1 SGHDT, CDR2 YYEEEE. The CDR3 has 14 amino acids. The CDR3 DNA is TGTGCCAGCAGCCCCGGGACAGGGTCCTACGAGCAGTACTTC. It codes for CASSPGTGSYEQYF.

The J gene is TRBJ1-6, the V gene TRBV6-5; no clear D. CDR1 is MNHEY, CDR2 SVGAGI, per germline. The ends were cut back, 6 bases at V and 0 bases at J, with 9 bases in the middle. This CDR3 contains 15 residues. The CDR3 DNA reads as TGTGCCAGCAGCGCAACTTCCTCCTATAATTCACCCCTCCACTTT. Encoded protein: CASSATSSYNSPLHF.

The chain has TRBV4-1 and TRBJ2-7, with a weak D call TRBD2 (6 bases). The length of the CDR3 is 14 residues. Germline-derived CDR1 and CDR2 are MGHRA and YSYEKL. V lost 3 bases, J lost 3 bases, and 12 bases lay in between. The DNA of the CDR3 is TGCGCCAGCAGCCACGACGCGGGAAACTACGAGCAGTACTTC. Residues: CASSHDAGNYEQYF.

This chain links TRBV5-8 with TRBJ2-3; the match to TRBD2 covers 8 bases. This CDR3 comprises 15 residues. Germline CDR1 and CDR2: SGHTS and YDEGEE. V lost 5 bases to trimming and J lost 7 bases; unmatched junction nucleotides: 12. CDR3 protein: CASRPPGLVLNTQYF. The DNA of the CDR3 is TGTGCCAGCAGACCCCCGGGACTAGTTCTAAATACGCAGTATTTT.

CDR3 in amino acids: CASSQWSERDQPQHF. The CDR3 bases are TGTGCCAGCAGCCAATGGTCCGAGAGGGATCAGCCCCAGCATTTT. V is TRBV3-1 (or the pseudogene TRBV3-2) and J is TRBJ1-5, with D unclear. The V gene lost 2 bases and the J gene lost 5 bases, with 13 bases spanning the gap. Germline-derived CDR1 and CDR2 are LGHDT and YNNKEL (reference sequence). The CDR3 has 15 residues.

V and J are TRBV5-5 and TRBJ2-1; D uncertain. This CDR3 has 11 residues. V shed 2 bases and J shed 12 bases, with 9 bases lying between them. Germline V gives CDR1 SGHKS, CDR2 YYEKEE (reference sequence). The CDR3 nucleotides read TGTGCCAGCAGCTTACGGGTAGGGCAGTTCTTC. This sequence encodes CASSLRVGQFF.

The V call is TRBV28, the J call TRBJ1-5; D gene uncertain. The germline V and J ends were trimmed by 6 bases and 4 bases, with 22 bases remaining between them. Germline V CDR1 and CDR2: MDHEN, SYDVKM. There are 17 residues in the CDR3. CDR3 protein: CASRRTLLTGVNQPQHF. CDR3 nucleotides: TGTGCCAGCAGACGAACCCTCCTGACTGGAGTGAATCAGCCCCAGCATTTT.

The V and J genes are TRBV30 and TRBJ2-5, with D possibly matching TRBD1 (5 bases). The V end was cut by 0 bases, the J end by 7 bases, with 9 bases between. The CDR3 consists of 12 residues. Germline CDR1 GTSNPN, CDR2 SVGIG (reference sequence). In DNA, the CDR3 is TGTGCCTGGAGTGTATCCCAGGGGACCCAGTACTTC. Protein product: CAWSVSQGTQYF.